The next 11 T cell receptor beta chains were all read from a single sample in a study of CD4 T cells in relation to SARS-CoV-2 and coronaviruses. The protocol was immunoSEQ multiplex PCR, while the TCRdb copy is restricted to in-frame clones and leaves out a portion. In the table there are roughly 29,000 clones, 60% to 85% of which are singletons. Unexposed donor CD4+ T cells date from about 2011-2018, before the COVID-19 pandemic. Isolation of CD4+ T cells took place after approximately 11 days in culture. For these TCRs, the target antigens are not known. The sequenced sample consisted of CD4+ T cells from PBMCs, cultured in vitro. Every receptor here comes from a human donor in good health.

The J gene is TRBJ2-7, the V gene TRBV5-1; TRBD1 aligns across 7 bases. Losses at the gene ends were 1 base for V and 0 bases for J; bases not matched to a gene: 7. CDR1 and CDR2 from the germline V gene are SGHRS and YFSETQ. CDR3 size: 16 residues. CDR3 protein: CASSLWDSPSSYEQYF. CDR3 coding DNA: TGCGCCAGCAGCTTGTGGGACAGTCCTTCCTCCTACGAGCAGTACTTC. Complete variable domain (other parts from reference TRBV5-1 and TRBJ2-7): KAGVTQTPRYLIKTRGQQVTLSCSPISGHRSVSWYQQTPGQGLQFLFEYFSETQRNKGNFPGRFSGRQFSNSRSEMNVSTLELGDSALYLCASSLWDSPSSYEQYFGPGTRLTVT.

The gene calls are TRBV12-3 or TRBV12-4 and TRBJ1-5; D is unresolved. V lost 7 bases, J lost 2 bases, and 9 bases lay in between. This CDR3 spans 13 amino acids. CDR3 sequence (DNA): TGTGCCAGCACCCCGGGAGGCAATCAGCCCCAGCATTTT. The encoded protein is CASTPGGNQPQHF.

The rearrangement uses TRBV6-5 and TRBJ2-3, with D uncertain. The germline gives CDR1 MNHEY, CDR2 SVGAGI. The CDR3 length is 14 residues. The germline V and J ends were trimmed by 2 bases and 1 base, with 7 bases remaining between them. CDR3 residues: CASSYGLGTDTQYF. The DNA of the CDR3 is TGTGCCAGCAGTTACGGGTTGGGCACAGATACGCAGTATTTT.

J is TRBJ2-6 and V is TRBV5-1; a possible D gene is TRBD1 (6 bases). Germline V CDR1 and CDR2: SGHRS, YFSETQ. V dropped 3 bases and J dropped 0 bases, with 10 bases sitting between them. This CDR3 region has 16 residues. The CDR3 DNA sequence: TGCGCCAGCAGCTCGGACAGTAGCTCTGGGGCCAACGTCCTGACTTTC. Its protein product is CASSSDSSSGANVLTF.

This chain joins TRBV11-2 and TRBJ2-3; no clear D. With 5 bases removed from V and 4 bases from J, the gap between germline ends came to 13 bases. Germline V lookup: CDR1 SGHAT, CDR2 FQNNGV. This CDR3 spans 14 amino acids. Here the CDR3 DNA reads TGTGCCAGCAGCCTACCGCTTGGTGCAGATACGCAGTATTTT. Residues: CASSLPLGADTQYF.

The chain employs TRBV3-1 (or the pseudogene TRBV3-2) and TRBJ2-3; D is undetermined. With 4 bases removed from V and 0 bases from J, the gap between germline ends came to 14 bases. Looked up from germline, CDR1 is LGHDT and CDR2 is YNNKEL (reference sequence). CDR3 length: 16 amino acids. Here the CDR3 reads CASSRFSPLSTDTQYF. CDR3 DNA sequence: TGTGCCAGCAGCCGATTCTCGCCTCTAAGCACAGATACGCAGTATTTT.

In this sample, this clone turned up once. The V gene is TRBV5-1, the J gene TRBJ2-5; D might be TRBD2 (5 bases). Per the germline V gene, CDR1 is SGHRS and CDR2 is YFSETQ. This CDR3 spans 12 amino acids. DNA for the CDR3: TGCGACTTTCGGGCGGGCGGGGAGACCCAGTACTTC. Translation gives CDFRAGGETQYF.

The rearrangement joins TRBV29-1 to TRBJ2-7; D remains ambiguous. The ends were cut back, 5 bases at V and 2 bases at J, with 10 bases in the middle. CDR1 and CDR2 from the germline V gene are SQVTM and ANQGSEA. This CDR3 has 12 residues. The CDR3 is CSVTTLTYEQYF. The DNA for the CDR3 is TGCAGCGTTACGACTCTGACCTACGAGCAGTACTTC.

The CDR3 spells CASNSRRTDTQYF. CDR3 nucleotide sequence: TGTGCCAGTAACAGCCGCCGCACAGATACGCAGTATTTT. The V and J genes are TRBV5-8 and TRBJ2-3; D gene unclear. The CDR3 is made up of 13 amino acids. V lost 8 bases and J lost 1, with 11 bases in between. Germline CDR1 reads SGHTS; CDR2 reads YDEGEE.

The J gene is TRBJ2-5, the V gene TRBV12-2; no DNA check was done on the table's D call, TRBD2. TRBV12-2 is a pseudogene segment. The CDR3 runs 18 residues. As DNA, the CDR3 is TGTGCAAGTCGCCCAGACGCTAGCGGGGGGGCCGTAAAAGAGACCCAGTACTTC. It codes for CASRPDASGGAVKETQYF.

The chain uses TRBV30 and TRBJ1-6; D possibly corresponds to TRBD1 (5 bases). The germline V gene encodes CDR1 GTSNPN and CDR2 SVGIG (reference sequence). The CDR3 is 14 amino acids. Deletions cut 5 bases from V and 6 bases from J, with 14 bases between. Here the CDR3 DNA reads TGTGCCTGGGAAACCGGGACTCTTAATTCACCCCTCCACTTT. It specifies CAWETGTLNSPLHF.